The T cell receptor (beta chain) under discussion was sequenced for a study of OX40 agonist ivuxolimab in advanced cancers. A remark on this clone: Its antigen remains unidentified.

Whole-study findings and limits: Dose levels from 0.1 to 3.0 mg/kg saw CD4+ and CD8+ blood T cells expand clonally by week 6.

This CDR3 is built from 17 residues. In germline, CDR1 is SGHTA, CDR2 FQGNSA. V was pared by 2 bases and J by 0 bases, with 8 bases of the junction left unmatched. Profiled with immunoSEQ multiplex PCR; TCRdb holds only in-frame clones, not every one. The table records 150,000 to 170,000 clones, roughly 94% of them present only once. V and J are TRBV7-2 and TRBJ2-3; 7 bases line up with TRBD2. The source of this sequence is an adult with an advanced solid tumor such as melanoma, head and neck, liver or kidney cancer. The sequencing used CD4+ or CD8+ T cells sorted from blood, collected in a trial of the OX40 agonist ivuxolimab. The CDR3 sequence is CASSLLGAGESTDTQYF. In nucleotides, the CDR3 is TGTGCCAGCAGCTTATTAGGGGCGGGGGAGAGCACAGATACGCAGTATTTT.